This TCR beta chain was found in a study of blood T cell repertoires in COVID-19 (dated by TCRdb to the early 2020s). General notes on the study: Samples from collaborators originated in the United States, Italy and Spain and spanned both the acute and convalescent phases of COVID-19. A de-identified subject ID, COVID-19 status, age in years and sex were almost always included in the sample metadata. The repertoires were made available in a free public database intended to serve as a resource for research on the immune response to SARS-CoV-2. Where available, HLA class I and class II types were obtained from metadata supplied by the sample provider rather than from assay-based typing. The samples were drawn from two sources: the first 160 participants of the ongoing ImmuneRACE study, and about 1,300 subjects contributed by 6 global collaborators. The material from the prospective study consisted of cDNA or gDNA derived from T cells, B-cell-depleted T cells, or PBMCs. Subjects who had been exposed to COVID-19, were actively infected with it, or had recovered from it provided the deeply sampled blood TCRbeta repertoires that made up the dataset. The research as a whole found: How much clinical and demographic metadata was included differed by source and by participant, and the metadata was provided uncurated.

A remark on this clone: The antigen it recognizes is unknown. No quality values exist for individual bases; no much larger clone is one base distant.

Collaborating institutions collected whole blood in K2EDTA tubes following their own protocols. For TCRbeta analysis, collaborators shipped samples in one of three forms: frozen whole blood, isolated PBMCs, or DNA extracted from either of those sample types. The immunoSEQ Assay, a bias-controlled multiplex PCR, was used to amplify TCRbeta CDR3 regions from genomic DNA. Regarding the original processing steps: Within the assay, amplification of reference gene primers was used to estimate how many nucleated cells each sample contained. To quantify the absolute abundance of each unique TCRbeta CDR3 rearrangement, sequence reads were collapsed and filtered. For each sample, productive Simpson clonality was calculated as the square root of Simpson's diversity index over productive rearrangements. Not all clones reach the TCRdb copy of this immuneACCESS table, which keeps in-frame sequences only. Checked studies attribute under half of the gap to unresolved V genes and leave the rest unexplained. The V and J calls and the clone size are those of that table, but D and trimming were determined from the DNA. The sample table lists about 670,000 clones, around 90% of them with a count of one. About 0.24% of the sample is taken by the ten largest.

Its CDR3 holds 15 amino acids, cysteine through phenylalanine. Only CDR3 DNA is held: 45 bases, read in frame from base 1. The germline V gene gives CDR1 as MNHEY and CDR2 as SVGAGI. A distance of 15 bases separates the germline ends of V and J, which lose 6 bases and 1 base respectively. This TCR derives from a woman younger than 35 with acute or convalescent COVID-19. The sample consisted of peripheral blood. In this chain, TRBV6-5 is recombined with TRBJ1-1; tentative D gene TRBD1, with 6 bases matching. Here is the DNA: TGTGCCAGCAGAGGTTTAGGGACAACGAACACTGAAGCTTTCTTT. Its protein reads: CASRGLGTTNTEAFF.